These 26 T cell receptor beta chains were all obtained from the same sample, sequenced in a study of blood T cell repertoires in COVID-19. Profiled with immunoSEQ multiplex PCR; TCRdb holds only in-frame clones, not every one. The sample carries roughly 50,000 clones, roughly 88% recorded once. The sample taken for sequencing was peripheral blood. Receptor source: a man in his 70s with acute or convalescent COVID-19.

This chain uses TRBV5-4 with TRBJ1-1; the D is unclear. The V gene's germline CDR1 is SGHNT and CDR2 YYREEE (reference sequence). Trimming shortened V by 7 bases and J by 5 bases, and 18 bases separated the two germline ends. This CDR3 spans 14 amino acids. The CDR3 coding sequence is TGTGCCAGCTCGAGCTCGCGAGGGCAAACTGAAGCTTTCTTT. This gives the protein CASSSSRGQTEAFF.

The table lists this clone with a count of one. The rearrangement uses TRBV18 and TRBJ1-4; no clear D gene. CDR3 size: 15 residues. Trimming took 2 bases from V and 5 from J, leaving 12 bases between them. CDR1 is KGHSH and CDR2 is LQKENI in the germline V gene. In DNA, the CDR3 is TGTGCCAGCTCACCAAGGGAGGGTCCCAATGAAAAACTGTTTTTT. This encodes CASSPREGPNEKLFF.

The CDR3 region is CAWRGGVGSNQPQHF. CDR3 nucleotide sequence: TGTGCCTGGAGGGGAGGAGTCGGTAGCAATCAGCCCCAGCATTTT. The rearrangement links TRBV30 to TRBJ1-5; D not certain. The CDR3 contains 15 residues. V was trimmed by 3 bases and J by 0 bases, leaving 12 bases between them. Germline V gives CDR1 GTSNPN, CDR2 SVGIG (reference sequence).

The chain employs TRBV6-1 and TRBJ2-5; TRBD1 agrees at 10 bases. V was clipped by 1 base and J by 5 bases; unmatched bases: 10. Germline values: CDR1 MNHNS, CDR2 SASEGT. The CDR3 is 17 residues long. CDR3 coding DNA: TGTGCCAGCAGTGAAGGGGCCGAGACAGGGGGCAGGGAGACCCAGTACTTC. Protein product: CASSEGAETGGRETQYF.

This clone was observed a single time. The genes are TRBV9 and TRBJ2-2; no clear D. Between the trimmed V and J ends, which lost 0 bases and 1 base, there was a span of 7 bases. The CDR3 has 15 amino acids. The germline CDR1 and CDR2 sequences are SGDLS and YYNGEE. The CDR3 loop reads CASSVDFGNTGELFF. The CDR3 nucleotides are TGTGCCAGCAGCGTAGACTTCGGGAACACCGGGGAGCTGTTTTTT.

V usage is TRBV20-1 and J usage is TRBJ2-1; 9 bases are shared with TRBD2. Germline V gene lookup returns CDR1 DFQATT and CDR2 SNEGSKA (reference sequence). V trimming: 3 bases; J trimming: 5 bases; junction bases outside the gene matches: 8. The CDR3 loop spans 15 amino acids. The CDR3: CSASVSGSEDNEQFF. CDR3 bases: TGCAGTGCTAGTGTTAGCGGGAGTGAAGACAATGAGCAGTTCTTC.

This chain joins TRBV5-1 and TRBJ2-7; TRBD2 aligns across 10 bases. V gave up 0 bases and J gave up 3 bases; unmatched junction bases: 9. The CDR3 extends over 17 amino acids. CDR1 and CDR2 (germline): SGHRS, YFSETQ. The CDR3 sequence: CASSLGSSGSGGYEQYF. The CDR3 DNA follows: TGCGCCAGCAGCTTGGGGTCTAGCGGGAGCGGGGGCTACGAGCAGTACTTC.

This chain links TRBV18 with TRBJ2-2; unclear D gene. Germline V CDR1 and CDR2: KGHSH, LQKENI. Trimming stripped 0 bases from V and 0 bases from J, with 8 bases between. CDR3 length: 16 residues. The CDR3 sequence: CASSPPNRPNTGELFF. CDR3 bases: TGTGCCAGCTCACCACCAAACAGACCGAACACCGGGGAGCTGTTTTTT.

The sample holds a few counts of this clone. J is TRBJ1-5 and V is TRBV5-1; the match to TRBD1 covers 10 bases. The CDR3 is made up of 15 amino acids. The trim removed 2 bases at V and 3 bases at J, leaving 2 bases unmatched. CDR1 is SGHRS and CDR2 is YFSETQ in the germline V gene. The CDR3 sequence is CASSFGQGVNQPQHF. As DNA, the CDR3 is TGCGCCAGCAGCTTTGGACAGGGGGTCAATCAGCCCCAGCATTTT.

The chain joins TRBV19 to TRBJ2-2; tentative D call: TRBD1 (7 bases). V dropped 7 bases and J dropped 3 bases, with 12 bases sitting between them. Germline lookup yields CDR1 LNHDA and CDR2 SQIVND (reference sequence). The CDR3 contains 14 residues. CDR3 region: CASTFRGDTGELFF. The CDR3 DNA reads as TGTGCCAGTACGTTCAGGGGGGACACCGGGGAGCTGTTTTTT.

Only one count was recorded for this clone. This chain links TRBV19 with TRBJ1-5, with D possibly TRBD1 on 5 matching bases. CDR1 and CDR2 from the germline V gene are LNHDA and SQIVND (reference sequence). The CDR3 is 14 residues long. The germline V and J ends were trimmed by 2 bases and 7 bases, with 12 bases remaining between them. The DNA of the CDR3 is TGTGCCAGTAGTATACGGGGGGTAGGACAGCCCCAGCATTTT. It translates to CASSIRGVGQPQHF.

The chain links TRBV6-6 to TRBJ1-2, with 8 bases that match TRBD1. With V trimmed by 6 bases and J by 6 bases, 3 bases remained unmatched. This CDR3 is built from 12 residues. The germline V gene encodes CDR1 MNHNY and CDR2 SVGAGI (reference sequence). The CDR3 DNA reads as TGTGCCAGCAGAGGACAGGGTGATGGCTACACCTTC. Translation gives CASRGQGDGYTF.

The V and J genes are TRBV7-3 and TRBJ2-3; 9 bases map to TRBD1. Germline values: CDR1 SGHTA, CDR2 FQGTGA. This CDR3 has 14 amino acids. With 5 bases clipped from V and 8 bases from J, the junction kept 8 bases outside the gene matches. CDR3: CASSLQGALGTQYF. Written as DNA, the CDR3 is TGTGCCAGCAGCCTACAGGGGGCGCTAGGTACGCAGTATTTT.

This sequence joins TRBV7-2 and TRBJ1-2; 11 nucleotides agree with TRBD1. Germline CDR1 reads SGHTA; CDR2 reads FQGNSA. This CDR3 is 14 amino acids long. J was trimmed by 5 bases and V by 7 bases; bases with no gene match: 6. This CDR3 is CASTNRDRGYGYTF. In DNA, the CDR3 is TGTGCCAGCACAAACCGGGACAGGGGGTATGGCTACACCTTC.

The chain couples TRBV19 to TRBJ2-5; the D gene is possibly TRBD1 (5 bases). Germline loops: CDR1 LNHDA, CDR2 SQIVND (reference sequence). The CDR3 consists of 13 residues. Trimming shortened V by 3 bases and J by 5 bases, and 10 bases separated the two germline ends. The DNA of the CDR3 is TGTGCCAGTAGTATGTTGGGGCGGGAGACCCAGTACTTC. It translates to CASSMLGRETQYF.

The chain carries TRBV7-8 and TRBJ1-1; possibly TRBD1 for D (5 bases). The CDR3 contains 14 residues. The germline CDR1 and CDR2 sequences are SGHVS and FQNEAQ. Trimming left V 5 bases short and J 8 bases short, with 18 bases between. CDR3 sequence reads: CASSPGTSPREAFF. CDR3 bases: TGTGCCAGCAGCCCCGGGACTAGCCCACGAGAAGCTTTCTTT. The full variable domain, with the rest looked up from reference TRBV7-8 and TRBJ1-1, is GAGVSQSPRYKVAKRGQDVALRCDPISGHVSLFWYQQALGQGPEFLTYFQNEAQLDKSGLPSDRFFAERPEGSVSTLKIQRTQQEDSAVYLCASSPGTSPREAFFGQGTRLTVV.

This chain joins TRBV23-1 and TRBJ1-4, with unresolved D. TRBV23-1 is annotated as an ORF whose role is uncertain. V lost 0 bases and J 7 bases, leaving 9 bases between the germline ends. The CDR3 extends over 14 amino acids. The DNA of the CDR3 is TGCGCCAGCAGTCAATCCTATCGGGGTGAAAAACTGTTTTTT. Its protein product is CASSQSYRGEKLFF.

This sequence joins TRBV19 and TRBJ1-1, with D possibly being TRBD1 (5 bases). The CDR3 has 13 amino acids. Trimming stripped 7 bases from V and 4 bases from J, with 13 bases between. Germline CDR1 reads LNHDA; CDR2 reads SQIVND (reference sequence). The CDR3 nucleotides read TGTGCCAGTAAGGTCCGAAGGGGCACTGAAGCTTTCTTT. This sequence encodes CASKVRRGTEAFF.

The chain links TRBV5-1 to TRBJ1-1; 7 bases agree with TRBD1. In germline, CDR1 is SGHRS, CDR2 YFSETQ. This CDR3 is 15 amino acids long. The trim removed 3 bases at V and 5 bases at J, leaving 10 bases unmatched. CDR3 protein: CASSSSQTGSTEAFF. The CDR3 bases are TGCGCCAGCAGCTCCTCACAGACAGGGTCTACTGAAGCTTTCTTT.

This CDR3 is CASSLAGQGGFGYTF. The CDR3 DNA reads TGCGCCAGCAGCTTGGCCGGACAGGGGGGTTTCGGCTACACCTTC. This sequence joins TRBV5-1 and TRBJ1-2, with TRBD1 identical over 10 bases. CDR1 is SGHRS and CDR2 is YFSETQ in the germline V gene. There are 15 residues in the CDR3. V shed 0 bases and J 8 bases; nucleotides not matched to a gene: 7.

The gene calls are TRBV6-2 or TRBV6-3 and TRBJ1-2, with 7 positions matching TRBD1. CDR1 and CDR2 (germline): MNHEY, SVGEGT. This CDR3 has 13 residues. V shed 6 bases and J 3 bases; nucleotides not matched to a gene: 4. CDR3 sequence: CASSWGQHYGYTF. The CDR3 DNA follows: TGTGCCAGCAGCTGGGGACAGCACTATGGCTACACCTTC.

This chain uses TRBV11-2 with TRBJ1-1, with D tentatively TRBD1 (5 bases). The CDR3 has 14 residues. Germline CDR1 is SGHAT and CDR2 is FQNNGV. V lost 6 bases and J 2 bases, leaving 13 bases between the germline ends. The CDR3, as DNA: TGTGCCAGCAGTCGAGACAGATTCAACACTGAAGCTTTCTTT. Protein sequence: CASSRDRFNTEAFF.

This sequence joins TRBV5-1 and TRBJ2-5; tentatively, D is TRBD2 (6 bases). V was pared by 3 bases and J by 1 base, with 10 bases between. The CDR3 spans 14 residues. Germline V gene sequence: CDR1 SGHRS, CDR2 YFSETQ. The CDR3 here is CASSSGDIQETQYF. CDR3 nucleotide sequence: TGCGCCAGCAGCTCGGGGGATATCCAAGAGACCCAGTACTTC.

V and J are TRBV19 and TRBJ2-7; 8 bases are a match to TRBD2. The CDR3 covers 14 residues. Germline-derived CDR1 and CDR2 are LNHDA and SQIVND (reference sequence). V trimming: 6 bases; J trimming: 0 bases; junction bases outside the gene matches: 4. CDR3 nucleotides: TGTGCCAGTAGCCTTAGCGGGGCCTCCTACGAGCAGTACTTC. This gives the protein CASSLSGASYEQYF.

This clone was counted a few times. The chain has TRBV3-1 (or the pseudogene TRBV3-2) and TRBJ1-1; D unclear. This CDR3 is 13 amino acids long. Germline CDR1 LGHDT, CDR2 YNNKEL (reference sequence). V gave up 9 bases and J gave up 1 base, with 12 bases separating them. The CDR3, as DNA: TGTGCCAGTTCAAGAGGTGAGAACACTGAAGCTTTCTTT. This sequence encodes CASSRGENTEAFF.

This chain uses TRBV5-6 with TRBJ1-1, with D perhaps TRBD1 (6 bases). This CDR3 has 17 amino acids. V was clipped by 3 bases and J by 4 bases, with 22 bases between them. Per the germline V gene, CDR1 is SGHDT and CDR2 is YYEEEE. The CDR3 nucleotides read TGTGCCAGCAGCTCCGAGTTCCAGGGGCGAGGAATCACTGAAGCTTTCTTT. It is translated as CASSSEFQGRGITEAFF.